The rows below give T cell receptor beta chains drawn from one sample of a study of blood T cell repertoires in COVID-19. Sequenced by immunoSEQ multiplex PCR; TCRdb stores in-frame clones only, minus some. The sample shows just under 150,000 clones, roughly 90% of them seen only once. What was sequenced was peripheral blood. Every receptor here comes from a human donor in a cohort sampled during active COVID-19. CDR3s include the opening cysteine and the closing phenylalanine or tryptophan. D genes are given only for firm matches. A row's size may be missing; if present it is once, few, many or a size class.

j_call | clone_size | d_call | v_call | cdr3_aa | cdr3_nt
TRBJ1-2 | - | - | TRBV27 | CASSLRQGILYGYTF | TGTGCCAGCAGTTTACGGCAGGGTATTCTCTATGGCTACACCTTC
TRBJ2-3 | - | - | TRBV7-6 | CASSSSGDKTDTQYF | TGTGCCAGCAGCTCCTCCGGGGACAAAACAGATACGCAGTATTTT
TRBJ1-5 | - | - | TRBV7-9 | CASSSMGGANQPQHF | TGTGCCAGCAGCTCCATGGGGGGGGCTAATCAGCCCCAGCATTTT
TRBJ1-1 | once | TRBD1 | TRBV5-4 | CASRSSAGGGDTEAFF | TGTGCCAGCAGATCCTCGGCAGGGGGCGGGGACACTGAAGCTTTCTTT
TRBJ1-1 | - | TRBD1 | TRBV7-2 | CASSKRDRHEAFF | TGTGCCAGCAGCAAACGGGACAGGCACGAAGCTTTCTTT
TRBJ1-1 | few | TRBD1 | TRBV7-3 | CASSKDRGTEAFF | TGTGCCAGCAGCAAAGACAGGGGGACTGAAGCTTTCTTT
TRBJ1-2 | - | TRBD1 | TRBV7-9 | CASSLGVQQGVFGNTF | TGTGCCAGCAGCTTAGGAGTGCAACAGGGGGTGTTTGGGAACACCTTC
TRBJ2-5 | - | TRBD2 | TRBV9 | CASSVGLAGTPQETQYF | TGTGCCAGCAGCGTAGGACTAGCGGGTACCCCACAAGAGACCCAGTACTTC
TRBJ1-6 | - | - | TRBV18 | CASSPAQGNSPLHF | TGTGCCAGCTCACCTGCCCAGGGTAATTCACCCCTCCACTTT
TRBJ1-6 | - | - | TRBV30 | CAWRSSYNSPLHF | TGTGCCTGGCGGAGCTCCTATAATTCACCCCTCCACTTT
TRBJ2-2 | - | - | TRBV5-1 | CASSSNPRGFANTGELFF | TGCGCCAGCAGCTCAAACCCCCGGGGGTTCGCGAACACCGGGGAGCTGTTTTTT
TRBJ1-2 | - | TRBD1 | TRBV9 | CASSPLFDDREFDYGYTF | TGTGCCAGCAGCCCTCTTTTTGATGACAGGGAATTTGACTATGGCTACACCTTC
TRBJ1-3 | - | TRBD1 | TRBV6-5 | CASSSTGLDTGNTIYF | TGTGCCAGCAGTTCGACAGGGTTGGATACTGGAAACACCATATATTTT
TRBJ2-5 | - | - | TRBV30 | CAWSRTFQETQYF | TGTGCCTGGAGTAGAACTTTTCAAGAGACCCAGTACTTC
TRBJ1-4 | once | TRBD1 | TRBV5-1 | CASSRDRGSEKLFF | TGCGCCAGCAGCAGGGACAGGGGGAGTGAAAAACTGTTTTTT
TRBJ1-6 | many | - | TRBV19 | CASSSSRYNSPLHF | TGTGCCAGTAGTAGTTCCAGATATAATTCACCCCTCCACTTT
TRBJ2-1 | few | - | TRBV19 | CASRTAQGEQFF | TGTGCCAGCCGGACTGCCCAGGGGGAGCAGTTCTTC
TRBJ2-3 | - | TRBD2 | TRBV6-9 | CASSFRTRSDTQYF | TGTGCCAGCAGCTTCCGGACTAGATCAGATACGCAGTATTTT
TRBJ1-2 | - | - | TRBV28 | CASSFLQIRGYTF | TGTGCCAGCAGTTTTCTACAGATAAGGGGCTACACCTTC
TRBJ2-2 | - | TRBD2 | TRBV9 | CASSPTSGGWAGELFF | TGTGCCAGCAGCCCTACTAGCGGGGGGTGGGCCGGGGAGCTGTTTTTT